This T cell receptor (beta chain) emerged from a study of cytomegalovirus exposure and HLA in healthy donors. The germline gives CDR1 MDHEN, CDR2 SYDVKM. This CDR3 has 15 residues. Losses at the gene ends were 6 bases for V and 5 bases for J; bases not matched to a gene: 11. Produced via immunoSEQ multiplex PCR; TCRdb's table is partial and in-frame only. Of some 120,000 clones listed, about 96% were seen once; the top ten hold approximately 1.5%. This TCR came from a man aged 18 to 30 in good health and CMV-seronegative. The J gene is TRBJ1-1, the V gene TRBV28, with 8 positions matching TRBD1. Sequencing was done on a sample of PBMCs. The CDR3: CASSPSTGGGTEAFF. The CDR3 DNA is TGTGCCAGCAGCCCATCCACAGGGGGGGGGACTGAAGCTTTCTTT.